What follows describes a single TCR beta chain. Its antigen is unknown. V dropped 6 bases and J dropped 5; count of bases not matched to a gene: 5. The CDR3 spans 13 residues. Germline CDR1 DFQATT, CDR2 SNEGSKA (reference sequence). This entry is derived from a study of prognosis after radiotherapy for stage I lung cancer. Study as a whole: From April 2018 through early 2019, patients with stage I non-small cell lung cancer were enrolled. The study recorded distant metastases in a few patients (median roughly 7 months) after radiotherapy and no significant progression in under 17. Study outcomes and limitations: Differing TRBV and TRBJ gene usage was reportedly seen between patients with and without metastases.

Two-round multiplex PCR, the amplification method, yielded TCR beta CDR3 from genomic DNA. Amplification during the initial PCR round employed primers specific to each TRBV and TRBJ gene. TCRdb independently ran MiXCR on the multiplex PCR reads; one entry per CDR3 protein. The sample yields approximately 28,000 distinct CDR3 sequences, roughly 40% seen once. The source material was PBMCs, sampled before or after stereotactic body radiation therapy (not recorded which). This TCR was sampled from a donor aged 50 or older with non-small cell lung cancer. V usage is TRBV20-1 and J usage is TRBJ2-2; 8 bases fit TRBD1. This CDR3 reads CSARQGLTGELFF. In DNA, the CDR3 is TGCAGTGCAAGACAGGGGTTGACCGGGGAGCTGTTTTTT.